This T cell receptor (beta chain) was observed in a study of control samples from healthy donors and cancer patients. Assay: immunoSEQ multiplex PCR; the TCRdb copy retains only in-frame clones and omits some. The top ten hold 4.5% to 6% of the sample, which has 150,000 to 170,000 clones, 90% to 95% seen once. Sequencing was performed on blood. This receptor was taken from a man in his forties in good health.

The CDR3 DNA follows: TGTGCCAGCAGCCAAGGTCTAGGGCCCGGGGAGCTGTTTTTT. Its protein product is CASSQGLGPGELFF. The V call is TRBV3-1 (or the pseudogene TRBV3-2), the J call TRBJ2-2; D uncertain. V gave up 1 base and J gave up 6 bases, with 9 bases separating them. The germline gives CDR1 LGHDT, CDR2 YNNKEL (reference sequence). This CDR3 is 14 amino acids long.